Listed here are 22 T cell receptor beta chains from one sample, sequenced in a study of blood T cells in healthy people across ages. It was with a sample-barcoded 5' primer and a J-beta primer mix that a second PCR of roughly 7 to 12 cycles was run. TCRdb ran MiXCR on the 5' RACE reads and lists one entry per CDR3 protein. This sample has 1 million to 1.2 million distinct CDR3 sequences; 35% to 40% occur once, and the top ten carry around 13%. The sequenced material came from blood. The receptors were sampled from a man aged 18 to 29 in good health.

This chain links TRBV4-3 with TRBJ2-7, with 7 bases identical to TRBD1. V dropped 1 base and J dropped 2; count of bases not matched to a gene: 5. Germline loops: CDR1 LGHNA, CDR2 YSLEER. This CDR3 has 15 residues. The CDR3 here is CASSQAHRGPYEQYF. The CDR3 DNA reads TGCGCCAGCAGCCAAGCTCACAGGGGACCCTACGAGCAGTACTTC.

This clonotype was seen many times. V and J are TRBV6-1 and TRBJ2-5; either TRBD1 or TRBD2 may supply D (5 bases each). This CDR3 has 14 residues. Deletions cut 8 bases from V and 3 bases from J, with 16 bases between. Per the germline V gene, CDR1 is MNHNS and CDR2 is SASEGT. CDR3 DNA: TGTGCCAGCTCGAGGGGACCTTCTAAAGAGACCCAGTACTTC. Translating gives CASSRGPSKETQYF.

V gene TRBV11-1 combines with J gene TRBJ2-3; D possibly corresponds to TRBD2 (5 bases). The CDR3 sequence is 15 residues long. From germline, CDR1 is SGHAT and CDR2 FQDESV (reference sequence). Trimming pared 5 bases from V and 2 bases from J, leaving 14 bases between. CDR3 bases: TGTGCCAGCAGCGAAGGACTGCCCTCCACAGATACGCAGTATTTT. Its protein product is CASSEGLPSTDTQYF.

The J gene is TRBJ1-1, the V gene TRBV12-3 or TRBV12-4; possible D gene TRBD1, 5 bases. The CDR3 is 15 residues long. With 0 bases removed from V and 4 bases from J, the gap between germline ends came to 12 bases. The CDR3 spells CASSLAGGSFTEAFF. In DNA, the CDR3 is TGTGCCAGCAGTTTAGCCGGGGGGAGCTTCACTGAAGCTTTCTTT.

This clonotype turned up a few times. The gene calls are TRBV20-1 and TRBJ2-1, with D unresolved. The length of the CDR3 is 14 residues. The ends were cut back, 2 bases at V and 0 bases at J, with 8 bases in the middle. Germline loops: CDR1 DFQATT, CDR2 SNEGSKA (reference sequence). This CDR3 reads CSARTPLSYNEQFF. The CDR3 DNA sequence: TGCAGTGCTAGAACACCTCTCTCCTACAATGAGCAGTTCTTC.

The chain joins TRBV5-1 to TRBJ2-1, with 12 bases lining up with TRBD2. Trimming removed 0 bases from V and 3 bases from J; junction bases left unmatched: 7. The CDR3 spans 18 residues. Germline V gives CDR1 SGHRS, CDR2 YFSETQ. The CDR3, as DNA: TGCGCCAGCAGCTTGGACCCAGGACTAGCGGGGAACTACAATGAGCAGTTCTTC. It specifies CASSLDPGLAGNYNEQFF.

This rearrangement joins TRBV11-3 to TRBJ2-1; 8 nucleotides line up with TRBD1. The J call may be incorrect, as the DNA end agrees better with TRBJ2-7. Germline assignment: CDR1 SGHNT and CDR2 YENEEA. This CDR3 has 14 amino acids. The chain's CDR3 is CASSLGQEYNEQYF. The CDR3 coding sequence is TGTGCCAGCAGCTTGGGACAGGAGTACAATGAGCAGTACTTC.

The rearrangement links TRBV6-6 to TRBJ2-3; 8 nucleotides agree with TRBD2. The V gene's germline CDR1 is MNHNY and CDR2 SVGAGI (reference sequence). V trimming: 7 bases; J trimming: 3 bases; junction bases outside the gene matches: 12. CDR3 size: 16 residues. The CDR3: CASTNRGTSITDTQYF. Here the CDR3 DNA reads TGTGCCAGCACCAACCGGGGGACTAGTATAACAGATACGCAGTATTTT.

The chain combines TRBV7-7 with TRBJ2-2, with D unresolved. This CDR3 contains 14 residues. Per the germline V gene, CDR1 is SSHAT and CDR2 is FNYEAQ (reference sequence). V was cut by 1 base and J by 1 base, with 4 bases left in between. The CDR3 DNA sequence: TGTGCCAGCAGCTTAGGTTGGAACACCGGGGAGCTGTTTTTT. Its translation: CASSLGWNTGELFF. Drawing the rest from reference TRBV7-7 and TRBJ2-2, the complete variable domain is GAGVSQSPRYKVTKRGQDVTLRCDPISSHATLYWYQQALGQGPEFLTYFNYEAQPDKSGLPSDRFSAERPEGSISTLTIQRTEQRDSAMYRCASSLGWNTGELFFGEGSRLTVL.

To note about this clonotype: A junction end diverges from the germline sequence, so it may reflect a read error. The rearrangement joins TRBV29-1 to TRBJ2-7, with D perhaps assigned TRBD1 or TRBD2 (5 bases each). The germline CDR1 and CDR2 sequences are SQVTM and ANQGSEA. The CDR3 loop spans 13 amino acids. CDR3 loop: CGVRDENSYEQYF. DNA for the CDR3: TGCGGCGTACGGGACGAAAACTCCTACGAGCAGTACTTC.

This chain uses TRBV9 with TRBJ1-1; TRBD1 is a possible D gene (5 bases). The CDR3 is made up of 15 amino acids. Germline V lookup: CDR1 SGDLS, CDR2 YYNGEE. Trimming cost V 0 bases and J 0 bases, with 9 bases left between them. The CDR3 bases are TGTGCCAGCAGCGTAGGGGGGGAGATGAACACTGAAGCTTTCTTT. Protein sequence: CASSVGGEMNTEAFF.

The V and J genes are TRBV28 and TRBJ1-5; TRBD1 matches 7 bases. In germline, CDR1 is MDHEN, CDR2 SYDVKM. V lost 1 base to trimming and J lost 0 bases; unmatched junction nucleotides: 6. The length of the CDR3 is 17 residues. The chain's CDR3 is CASSLSRGQTSNQPQHF. The CDR3 DNA is TGTGCCAGCAGTTTATCCCGGGGACAGACTAGCAATCAGCCCCAGCATTTT.

Notes on this clonotype: Sequence at one end of the junction differs from germline and may be a read error. This sequence joins TRBV14 and TRBJ1-5, with D perhaps matching TRBD1 (5 bases). CDR3 length: 14 residues. Germline V CDR1 and CDR2: SGHDN, FVKESK. The CDR3 reads CTSSRGGRNQPQHF. Here the CDR3 DNA reads TGTACCAGCAGCCGGGGGGGTCGCAATCAGCCCCAGCATTTT.

The gene calls are TRBV6-2 or TRBV6-3 and TRBJ2-1, with D perhaps TRBD2 (5 bases). Per the germline V gene, CDR1 is MNHEY and CDR2 is SVGEGT. This CDR3 has 12 residues. The V and J ends lost 2 bases and 10 bases respectively, with 9 bases between them. In DNA, the CDR3 is TGTGCCAGCAGTTACGCGGGTGCAGAGCAGTTCTTC. The encoded protein is CASSYAGAEQFF.

This chain uses TRBV6-1 with TRBJ2-5; 9 bases line up with TRBD2. The J segment lost 4 bases and the V segment lost 3 bases, leaving 12 bases of the junction unmatched. The germline gives CDR1 MNHNS, CDR2 SASEGT. The CDR3 sequence is 17 residues long. Here the CDR3 reads CASSEASGDWGGETQYF. The CDR3 DNA follows: TGTGCCAGCAGTGAGGCTAGCGGGGACTGGGGGGGAGAGACCCAGTACTTC.

V gene TRBV6-6 combines with J gene TRBJ1-6; 9 nucleotides agree with TRBD1. This CDR3 spans 16 amino acids. Germline CDR1 and CDR2: MNHNY and SVGAGI (reference sequence). Unmatched junction bases numbered 7, after V lost 2 bases and J lost 8 bases. The CDR3 DNA is TGTGCCAGCAGTTACCGACCGGGACAGGGAGATTCACCCCTCCACTTT. Translating gives CASSYRPGQGDSPLHF.

The V call is TRBV29-1, the J call TRBJ1-4; TRBD1 aligns across 8 bases. The CDR3 is made up of 13 amino acids. Germline CDR1 reads SQVTM; CDR2 reads ANQGSEA. V was clipped by 8 bases and J by 3 bases; unmatched bases: 5. This chain's CDR3 is CSSATGANEKLFF. CDR3 bases: TGCAGCTCTGCGACAGGGGCTAATGAAAAACTGTTTTTT.

This clonotype was detected only a few times. This sequence joins TRBV7-2 and TRBJ2-1; tentatively, D is TRBD1 (6 bases). V was clipped by 2 bases and J by 8 bases, with 10 bases between them. Germline V gene lookup returns CDR1 SGHTA and CDR2 FQGNSA. CDR3 length: 13 amino acids. CDR3 DNA sequence: TGTGCCAGCAGCTTACAGGGGTCGGATGAGCAGTTCTTC. Its translation: CASSLQGSDEQFF.

This clonotype was counted only a few times. The chain uses TRBV2 and TRBJ2-3; maybe TRBD2 (5 bases). The germline CDR1 and CDR2 sequences are SNHLY and FYNNEI. This CDR3 comprises 12 residues. The V gene lost 6 bases and the J gene lost 6 bases, with 10 bases spanning the gap. CDR3 residues: CASRGTGDTQYF. The CDR3 DNA reads as TGTGCCAGCAGAGGAACGGGGGATACGCAGTATTTT.

The genes are TRBV20-1 and TRBJ1-5; D is possibly TRBD1 (5 bases). This CDR3 is 15 amino acids long. Germline CDR1 DFQATT, CDR2 SNEGSKA (reference sequence). The V and J ends lost 5 bases and 4 bases respectively, with 18 bases between them. This CDR3 reads CSASQTGRQNQPQHF. CDR3 DNA sequence: TGCAGTGCTTCCCAGACGGGACGGCAAAATCAGCCCCAGCATTTT.

This clonotype was observed a few times. The chain has TRBV5-6 and TRBJ1-2; TRBD1 aligns across 8 bases. CDR3 length: 15 amino acids. V lost 4 bases to trimming and J lost 3 bases; unmatched junction nucleotides: 8. The germline CDR1 and CDR2 sequences are SGHDT and YYEEEE. CDR3 nucleotide sequence: TGTGCCAGCAGCCCATGGACAGGGTCGCACTATGGCTACACCTTC. Translation: CASSPWTGSHYGYTF.

The CDR3 DNA reads TGCAGTGCTAGAGATGCAGGGGGCTTAGCCAAAAACATTCAGTACTTC. Translating it yields CSARDAGGLAKNIQYF. The rearrangement uses TRBV20-1 and TRBJ2-4, with 8 bases fitting TRBD1. This CDR3 is built from 16 residues. V lost 0 bases and J lost 0; bases outside the gene matches: 4. Germline loops: CDR1 DFQATT, CDR2 SNEGSKA (reference sequence).